The sequence of this T cell receptor beta chain was determined in a study of vaccination effects on CD4 cells after COVID-19. Study outcomes and limitations: Marked clonal contraction was seen late after vaccination (in both infection- and vaccine-induced clones).

Trimming removed 1 base from V and 5 bases from J, with 6 bases in between. CDR1 is SSHAT, CDR2 FNYEAQ, per germline (reference sequence). The CDR3 covers 13 residues. Peptide-pool stimulation followed by sequencing identified expanded antigen-specific CD4+ clonotypes in the ViraFEST assay. Following 10 days of culture, CD4+ T cells were isolated. None of these healthy vaccinees had been infected with SARS-CoV-2 before vaccination. About 2.1 million PBMC were seeded per well and grown in the presence of about 10 IU/ml IL-2 and approximately 11 ug/ml peptides. Half of the medium was exchanged for IL-2 medium on both days 3 and 7. About this clone itself: Antigen specificity is unknown.

Libraries were prepared by immunoSEQ multiplex PCR; TCRdb keeps only in-frame clonotypes and omits some of them. This table holds tens of thousands of clones, approximately 79% found once. The chain couples TRBV7-7 to TRBJ2-1, with D possibly being TRBD1 (5 bases). This sequence was found in a human donor who received a COVID-19 vaccine. Sequencing used CD4+ T cells from PBMCs cultured with HCoV-OC43 spike peptides, obtained before COVID-19 vaccination. Described subset: HCoV-OC43 spike overlapping peptide pool stimulation. The CDR3, as DNA: TGTGCCAGCAGCTTAGACAGGAACAATGAGCAGTTCTTC. It translates to CASSLDRNNEQFF.